This entry describes one TCR beta chain. No antigen is known for it. The sample is drawn from a study of a mutant IDH1 vaccine in newly diagnosed glioma. About the study: The study started vaccination 4-6 weeks after radiotherapy alone, or with temozolomide cycles. Antecedent treatment encompassed radiotherapy, temozolomide, or their combination; the majority received both. Notes on the study in general: Seemingly, top peripheral T cell clonotype changes bore no relation to pseudoprogression.

This table comes from immunoSEQ multiplex PCR, and its TCRdb copy is limited to in-frame clones, with some not included. The sample has about 41,000 clones, around 89% seen once. CDR3 size: 13 residues. The germline CDR1 and CDR2 sequences are SGHTA and FQGNSA. Trimming left V 5 bases short and J 1 base short, with 8 bases between. Time point defined: week 35, safety follow-up. The content of each vaccine dose was 300 ug of mutant IDH1 20-mer peptide, and topical imiquimod accompanied it. Patients had eight vaccinations, in weeks 1, 3, 5, 7, 11, 15, 19 and 23. V is TRBV7-2 and J is TRBJ1-1; D gene uncertain. The clonotype comes from a man between 40 and 49 years old with glioma. The specimen comprised PBMCs, sampled from a glioma patient whose treatment included an IDH1 peptide vaccine. Here the CDR3 DNA reads TGTGCCAGCAGCCTATGGGGGAACACTGAAGCTTTCTTT. This sequence encodes CASSLWGNTEAFF.